This T cell receptor (beta chain) was identified during a study of beta chain features in type 1 diabetes. General study results and limits: Over-representation of high TCR-expressing cells was a possible consequence of cDNA sequencing. Among patients with Type 1 diabetes, TCRB CDR3s were moderately but significantly shorter in every one of the four CD4+ subsets.

The CDR3 totals 12 residues. The V end lost 4 bases, the J end lost 4 bases, and 8 bases lay between the germline ends. The germline gives CDR1 SQVTM, CDR2 ANQGSEA. Of the isolated RNA, all was reverse transcribed, and so the sequenced material was expressed TCRB transcripts. The method was immunoSEQ multiplex PCR; TCRdb's version includes in-frame clones alone and lacks a portion of them. This sample has around 170,000 clones, with approximately 9.1% found just once. Comments on this clone: Its antigen is as yet unknown.

The sample comprised central memory CD4+ T cells from blood. This receptor was identified in a woman in her 30s with type 1 diabetes. The chain links TRBV29-1 to TRBJ1-3, with D unclear. In nucleotides, the CDR3 is TGCAGCGTTGGCCAACTCGGAAACACCATATATTTT. It is translated as CSVGQLGNTIYF.